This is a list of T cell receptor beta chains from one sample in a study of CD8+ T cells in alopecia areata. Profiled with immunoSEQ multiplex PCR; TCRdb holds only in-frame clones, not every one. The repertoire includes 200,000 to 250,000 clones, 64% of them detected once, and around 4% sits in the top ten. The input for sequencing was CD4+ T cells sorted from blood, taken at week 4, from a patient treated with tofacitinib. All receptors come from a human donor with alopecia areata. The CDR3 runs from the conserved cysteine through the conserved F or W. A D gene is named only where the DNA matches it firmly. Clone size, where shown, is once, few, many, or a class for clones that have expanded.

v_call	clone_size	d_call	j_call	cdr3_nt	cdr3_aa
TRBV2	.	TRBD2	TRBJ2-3	TGTGCCAGCAACCTAGCGGGGGTCACAGATACGCAGTATTTT	CASNLAGVTDTQYF
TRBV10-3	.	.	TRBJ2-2	TGTGCCATCAGTGTGGGAGACACCGGGGAGCTGTTTTTT	CAISVGDTGELFF
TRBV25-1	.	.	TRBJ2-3	TGTGCCAGCAGTGATAGCAAAGTGCGAGGTACGCAGTATTTT	CASSDSKVRGTQYF
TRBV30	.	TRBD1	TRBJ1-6	TGTGCCTGGAGTGTCGGGACAGCCTACAATTCACCCCTCCACTTT	CAWSVGTAYNSPLHF
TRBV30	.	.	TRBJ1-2	TGTGCCTGGAGTCGCTGGATGTATGGCTACACCTTC	CAWSRWMYGYTF
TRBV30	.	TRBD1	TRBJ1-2	TGTGCCTACCAGGGGGGTCTATTAGGCTACACCTTC	CAYQGGLLGYTF
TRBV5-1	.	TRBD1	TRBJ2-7	TGCGCCAGCAGCCCGACAGGGAACTACGAGCAGTACTTC	CASSPTGNYEQYF
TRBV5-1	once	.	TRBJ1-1	TGCGCCAGCAGCGCATTACTAGAAGCTGAAGCTTTCTTT	CASSALLEAEAFF
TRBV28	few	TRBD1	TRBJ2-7	TGTGCCAGCAGACAGGACAGGGCTCCCTACGAGCAGTACTTC	CASRQDRAPYEQYF
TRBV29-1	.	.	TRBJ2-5	TGCAGCGTAATTATGGGGGCCAGGCAAGAGACCCAGTACTTC	CSVIMGARQETQYF
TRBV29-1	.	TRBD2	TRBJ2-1	TGCAGCGTCGGTGGACTAGCGGGGGGCGGTGAGCAGTTCTTC	CSVGGLAGGGEQFF
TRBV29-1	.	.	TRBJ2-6	TGCAGCGTTGTGTCGTCTGGGAATGGGGCCAACGTCCTGACTTTC	CSVVSSGNGANVLTF
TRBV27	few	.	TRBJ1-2	TGTGCCAGCAGTTTAGACAGGCGGCCGGACCACTACACCTTC	CASSLDRRPDHYTF
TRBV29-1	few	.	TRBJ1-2	TGCAGCGTTGAAGAACAGAGTGGAGGCTACACCTTC	CSVEEQSGGYTF
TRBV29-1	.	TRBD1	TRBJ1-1	TGCAGCGTTGAACGACAGGGGCCCGCCATGAACACTGAAGCTTTCTTT	CSVERQGPAMNTEAFF
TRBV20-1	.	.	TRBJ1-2	TGCAGTGCCCCGGTGAGGACATACACCTTC	CSAPVRTYTF
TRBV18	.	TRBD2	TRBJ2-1	TGTGCCAGCTCTCTGACTAGCGGGGGGCAAAATGAGCAGTTCTTC	CASSLTSGGQNEQFF
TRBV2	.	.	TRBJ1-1	TGTGCCAGCGGAGGGATGGCTGAAGCTTTCTTT	CASGGMAEAFF
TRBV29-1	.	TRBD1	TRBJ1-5	TGCAGCGTTGAAGTAGGGGGCGATCAGCCCCAGCATTTT	CSVEVGGDQPQHF
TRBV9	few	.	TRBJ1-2	TGTGCCAGCAGCCCCGGGACGGGGGGTGGCTACACCTTC	CASSPGTGGGYTF
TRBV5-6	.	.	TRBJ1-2	TGTGCCAGCAGCGGAACACTCTATGGCTACACCTTC	CASSGTLYGYTF
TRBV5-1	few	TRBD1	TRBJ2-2	TGCGCCAGCATGACACAGGGGGCGAACACCGGGGAGCTGTTTTTT	CASMTQGANTGELFF
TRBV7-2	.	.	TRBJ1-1	TGTGCCAGCAGCTTGGAGGTGGGTGAAGCTTTCTTT	CASSLEVGEAFF
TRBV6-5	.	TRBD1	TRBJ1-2	TGTGCCAGCAGACCCCAGGGGGTTTCCTATGGCTACACCTTC	CASRPQGVSYGYTF
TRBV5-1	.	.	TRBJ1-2	TGCGCCAGCAGCCTCGGACAGATTGGAAATGACTACACCTTC	CASSLGQIGNDYTF
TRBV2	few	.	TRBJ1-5	TGTGCCAGCAGTGTCCAGAATCAGCCCCAGCATTTT	CASSVQNQPQHF
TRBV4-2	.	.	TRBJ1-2	TGTGCCAGCAGCCAAGCGACGGAGGCTTACCGGGGCTACACCTTC	CASSQATEAYRGYTF
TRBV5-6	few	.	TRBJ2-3	TGTGCCAGCAGCTTGGAGGCTAGCGTCACAGATACGCAGTATTTT	CASSLEASVTDTQYF
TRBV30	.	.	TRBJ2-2	TGTGCCTGGAGTAGTGGGGCTAATAAATTCGCCGGGGAGCTGTTTTTT	CAWSSGANKFAGELFF
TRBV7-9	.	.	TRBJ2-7	TGTGCCAGCAGCCTAAACCGGGGTTCCCTCAGCGAGCAGTACTTC	CASSLNRGSLSEQYF
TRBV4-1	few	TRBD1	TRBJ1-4	TGCGCCAGCAGCCAGGGGACAGTCGCAACTAATGAAAAACTGTTTTTT	CASSQGTVATNEKLFF
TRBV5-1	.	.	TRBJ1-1	TGCGCCAGCAGCTTCCTGGGAATGAACACTGAAGCTTTCTTT	CASSFLGMNTEAFF
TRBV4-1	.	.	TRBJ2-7	TGCGCCAGCAGTCACCCAACCAGGGCGGACTACGAGCAGTACTTC	CASSHPTRADYEQYF
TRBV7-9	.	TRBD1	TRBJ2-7	TGTGCCAGCAGCTTTGGGGACAGGAGCTCCTACGAGCAGTACTTC	CASSFGDRSSYEQYF
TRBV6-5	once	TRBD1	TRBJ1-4	TGTGCCAGCAGCCCCCCTTCGACAGGGCTGGGAAAACTGTTTTTT	CASSPPSTGLGKLFF